These 2 T cell receptor beta chains came from one sample sequenced in a study of cytomegalovirus exposure and HLA in healthy donors. The study ran its PCR with 60 Vbeta and 13 Jbeta primers. The assay was immunoSEQ multiplex PCR, and TCRdb's table has in-frame clones only and misses some. The sample yields approximately 100,000 clones, 65% to 75% seen once. The sample was PBMCs. These receptors were obtained from a man in his forties in good health and CMV-seropositive.

The J gene is TRBJ1-1, the V gene TRBV5-6; D might be TRBD1 (5 bases). CDR3 length: 15 amino acids. Germline CDR1 and CDR2: SGHDT and YYEEEE. V was trimmed by 3 bases and J by 2 bases, leaving 14 bases between them. The CDR3 region has the DNA TGTGCCAGCAGCTCGCCGAGGGGACTAAACACTGAAGCTTTCTTT. It codes for CASSSPRGLNTEAFF. The variable domain in full, completed from reference TRBV5-6 and TRBJ1-1, reads DAGVTQSPTHLIKTRGQQVTLRCSPKSGHDTVSWYQQALGQGPQFIFQYYEEEERQRGNFPDRFSGHQFPNYSSELNVNALLLGDSALYLCASSSPRGLNTEAFFGQGTRLTVV.

V is TRBV5-6 and J is TRBJ2-3; TRBD2 matches 9 bases. Germline V lookup: CDR1 SGHDT, CDR2 YYEEEE. The CDR3 consists of 15 residues. Trimming at V came to 3 bases and at J to 4 bases, leaving 6 bases not matched to a gene. The CDR3 coding sequence is TGTGCCAGCAGCTGGGCTAGCGGGATCTCAGATACGCAGTATTTT. Its translation is CASSWASGISDTQYF. Full variable domain (remainder filled in from reference TRBV5-6 and TRBJ2-3): DAGVTQSPTHLIKTRGQQVTLRCSPKSGHDTVSWYQQALGQGPQFIFQYYEEEERQRGNFPDRFSGHQFPNYSSELNVNALLLGDSALYLCASSWASGISDTQYFGPGTRLTVL.